This TCR beta chain was profiled in a study of blood T cell repertoires in COVID-19. Study-level background: Nucleic acid was either cDNA or gDNA, and it came from T cells, B-cell-depleted T cells, or PBMCs.

The CDR3 length is 16 residues. J gave up 0 bases and V 5 bases, and 8 bases lay outside the gene matches. Germline assignment: CDR1 MGHRA and CDR2 YSYEKL. Sequencing was performed with immunoSEQ multiplex PCR; in TCRdb, only in-frame clones are kept and a portion is missing. The table has about 220,000 clones, roughly 85% seen once. The receptor's source is a woman in her thirties or forties who had been exposed to COVID-19. The genes are TRBV4-1 and TRBJ1-1, with 8 bases identical to TRBD1. Source material: PBMCs or T cells enriched from blood (not recorded which). The CDR3 sequence: CASSSRQGRLNTEAFF. Written as DNA, the CDR3 is TGCGCCAGCAGCTCTCGACAGGGGAGGCTGAACACTGAAGCTTTCTTT.